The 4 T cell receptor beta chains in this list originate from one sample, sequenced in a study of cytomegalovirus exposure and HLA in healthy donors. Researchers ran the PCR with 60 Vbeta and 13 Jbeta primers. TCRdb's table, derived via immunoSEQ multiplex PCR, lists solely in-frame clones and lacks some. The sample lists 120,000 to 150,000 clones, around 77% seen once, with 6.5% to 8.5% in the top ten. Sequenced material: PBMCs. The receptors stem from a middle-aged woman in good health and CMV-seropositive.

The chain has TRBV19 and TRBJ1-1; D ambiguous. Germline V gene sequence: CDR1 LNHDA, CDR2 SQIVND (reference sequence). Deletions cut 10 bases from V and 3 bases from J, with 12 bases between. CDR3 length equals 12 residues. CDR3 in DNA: TGTGCCATTCGTAGTTTCTACACTGAAGCTTTCTTT. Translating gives CAIRSFYTEAFF.

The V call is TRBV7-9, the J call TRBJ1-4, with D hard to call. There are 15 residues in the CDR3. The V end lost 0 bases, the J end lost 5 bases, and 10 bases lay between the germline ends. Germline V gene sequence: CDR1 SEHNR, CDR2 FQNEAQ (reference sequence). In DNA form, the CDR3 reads TGTGCCAGCAGCTTAGCTCTTACGGGAAATGAAAAACTGTTTTTT. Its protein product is CASSLALTGNEKLFF.

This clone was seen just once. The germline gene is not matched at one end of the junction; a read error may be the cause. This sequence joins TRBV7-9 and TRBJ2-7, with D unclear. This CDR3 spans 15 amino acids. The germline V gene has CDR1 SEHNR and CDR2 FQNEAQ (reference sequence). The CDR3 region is CSSSLPSRSSYEQYF. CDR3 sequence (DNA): TGTTCCAGCAGCTTACCCTCAAGGAGCTCCTACGAGCAGTACTTC.

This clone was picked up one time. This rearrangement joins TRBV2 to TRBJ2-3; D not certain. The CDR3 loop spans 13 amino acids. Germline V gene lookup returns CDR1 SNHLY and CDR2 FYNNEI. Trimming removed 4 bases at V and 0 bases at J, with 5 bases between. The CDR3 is CASSGGSTDTQYF. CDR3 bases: TGTGCCAGCAGTGGCGGCAGCACAGATACGCAGTATTTT.